A single sample is the source of the 9 T cell receptor beta chains below, sequenced in a study of blood T cell repertoires in COVID-19. Clones were sequenced by immunoSEQ multiplex PCR, and TCRdb holds only the in-frame ones, with some missing. This repertoire shows approximately 230,000 clones, about 80% found once; its top ten account for 15%. Material: PBMCs or T cells enriched from blood (not recorded which). These TCRs come from a man aged 35-49 years who had recovered from COVID-19.

The chain links TRBV19 to TRBJ1-2; tentatively, D is TRBD1 (5 bases). Trimming cost V 6 bases and J 6 bases, with 14 bases left between them. The germline V gene encodes CDR1 LNHDA and CDR2 SQIVND (reference sequence). The CDR3 has 13 residues. The CDR3 spells CASRKGLLDGYTF. The CDR3 DNA reads as TGTGCCAGTAGAAAGGGACTACTGGATGGCTACACCTTC.

The chain recombines TRBV24-1 with TRBJ1-2, with 9 bases identical to TRBD1. The CDR3 runs 13 residues. The V gene end was trimmed by 6 bases and the J gene end by 11 bases; junction bases not matched to a gene: 9. Germline V lookup: CDR1 KGHDR, CDR2 SFDVKD. CDR3 coding DNA: TGTGCCACCAGTAGCGGGACAGGGCTCGAGTACACCTTC. Translation gives CATSSGTGLEYTF.

This rearrangement joins TRBV7-8 to TRBJ1-4; TRBD1 matches at 9 bases. Per the germline V gene, CDR1 is SGHVS and CDR2 is FQNEAQ. The CDR3 extends over 14 amino acids. J was trimmed by 5 bases and V by 5 bases; bases with no gene match: 3. The CDR3 sequence is CASSRQGGNEKLFF. The DNA of the CDR3 is TGTGCCAGCAGCAGACAGGGGGGAAATGAAAAACTGTTTTTT.

The DNA for the CDR3 is TGTGCCAGCAGCCCAAGCTCGGGGGGGGGCTATACGCAGTATTTT. Protein product: CASSPSSGGGYTQYF. The chain employs TRBV7-6 and TRBJ2-3; TRBD2 agrees at 8 bases. The CDR3 totals 15 residues. The V gene end was trimmed by 5 bases and the J gene end by 7 bases; junction bases not matched to a gene: 11. Germline V gene data show CDR1 as SGHVS and CDR2 as FNYEAQ.

The chain has TRBV7-3 and TRBJ1-4; tentatively, D is TRBD1 (6 bases). There are 15 residues in the CDR3. V gave up 5 bases and J gave up 5 bases, with 15 bases separating them. The germline gives CDR1 SGHTA, CDR2 FQGTGA. CDR3 amino acids: CASSQAGTKNEKLFF. The CDR3 coding sequence is TGTGCCAGCAGCCAAGCGGGGACAAAGAATGAAAAACTGTTTTTT. Filled out from reference TRBV7-3 and TRBJ1-4, the complete variable domain reads GAGVSQTPSNKVTEKGKYVELRCDPISGHTALYWYRQSLGQGPEFLIYFQGTGAADDSGLPNDRFFAVRPEGSVSTLKIQRTERGDSAVYLCASSQAGTKNEKLFFGSGTQLSVL.

V usage is TRBV12-3 or TRBV12-4 and J usage is TRBJ1-5; D ambiguous. V lost 3 bases to trimming and J lost 9 bases, with 9 bases between them. The CDR3 totals 12 residues. Here the CDR3 reads CASSLAERPQHF. The CDR3 DNA reads as TGTGCCAGCAGTTTGGCCGAAAGGCCCCAGCATTTT.

The genes are TRBV7-9 and TRBJ1-6; 11 nucleotides agree with TRBD1. The CDR3 sequence is 15 residues long. The junction had 4 bases not matched to a gene; V was cut back by 3 bases and J by 9 bases. Germline V gene lookup returns CDR1 SEHNR and CDR2 FQNEAQ (reference sequence). The CDR3, as DNA: TGTGCCAGCAGCTTTGGGACAGGGGGTTTTTCACCCCTCCACTTT. Its protein is CASSFGTGGFSPLHF.

This chain links TRBV15 with TRBJ2-3, with 10 nucleotides matching TRBD2. Germline lookup yields CDR1 LNHNV and CDR2 YYDKDF (reference sequence). CDR3 length: 16 amino acids. V dropped 5 bases and J dropped 9; count of bases not matched to a gene: 14. The CDR3 loop is CATSVGRLAGGLTQYF. CDR3 coding DNA: TGTGCCACCAGCGTTGGAAGGTTAGCGGGGGGTCTGACGCAGTATTTT.

This chain uses TRBV27 with TRBJ2-4; D remains unclear. V lost 4 bases, J lost 0 bases, and 16 bases lay in between. The CDR3 runs 17 residues. CDR1 MNHEY and CDR2 SMNVEV come from the germline V gene (reference sequence). CDR3 region: CASSCLEEKIAKNIQYF. Here the CDR3 DNA reads TGTGCCAGCAGTTGCCTAGAGGAGAAGATAGCCAAAAACATTCAGTACTTC.